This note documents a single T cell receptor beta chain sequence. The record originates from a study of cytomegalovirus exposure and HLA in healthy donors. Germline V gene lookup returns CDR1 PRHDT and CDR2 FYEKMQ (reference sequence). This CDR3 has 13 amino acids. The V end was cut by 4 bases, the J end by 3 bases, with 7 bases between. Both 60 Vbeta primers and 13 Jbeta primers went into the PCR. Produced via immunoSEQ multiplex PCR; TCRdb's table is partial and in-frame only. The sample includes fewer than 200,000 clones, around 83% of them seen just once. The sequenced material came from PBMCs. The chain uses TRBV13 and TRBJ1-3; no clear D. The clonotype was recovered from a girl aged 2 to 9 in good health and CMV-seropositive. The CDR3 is CASSSGFGNTIYF. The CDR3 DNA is TGTGCCAGCAGCTCCGGTTTTGGAAACACCATATATTTT.